This T cell receptor beta chain was identified in a study of T cell responses to AZD1222 COVID-19 vaccine. Study-level results: Regions left unmutated in variants are reportedly the target of nearly half of spike-specific TCRs.

Profiled with immunoSEQ multiplex PCR; TCRdb holds only in-frame clones, not every one. The table shows 120,000 or so clones, with 91% occurring only once. The length of the CDR3 is 11 residues. About this clone itself: Its antigen is as yet unknown.

J is TRBJ1-5 and V is TRBV21-1. TRBV21-1 counts as a pseudogene. The sequence was collected from an adult in good health. The sequencing used peripheral blood, collected on day 0 of AZD1222 vaccination. The CDR3 sequence: CASPEGQPQHF. CDR3 nucleotides: TGTGCCAGCCCCGAAGGTCAGCCCCAGCATTTT.